Listed below are T cell receptor beta chains from one sample, sequenced in a study of T-cell reconstitution after alpha-beta-depleted transplantation in children. TCRdb re-called the PCR reads with MiXCR, one entry per CDR3 protein. The sample contains 800,000 to 1,000,000 distinct CDR3 sequences, about 30% of which appear only once. The source was PBMCs, mostly from graft donor cells, collected 360 days after TCRalphabeta/CD19-depleted stem cell transplant. All receptors come from a boy less than two years old who had a stem cell transplant for SCID, so the T cells may come from the graft donor. The CDR3 runs from the conserved cysteine through the conserved F or W. The D gene is left open where the match is weak. Clone size appears in some rows only: once, few, many, or a class for an expanded clone.

TRBV12-3/TRBV12-4	NA	few	TRBJ2-1	CASSFGGTVTYNEQFF	TGTGCCAGCAGTTTCGGAGGGACAGTTACCTACAATGAGCAGTTCTTC
TRBV5-1	NA	NA	TRBJ2-3	CASSTDFHTDTQYF	TGCGCCAGCAGCACGGACTTCCACACAGATACGCAGTATTTT
TRBV20-1	NA	few	TRBJ2-5	CSARAVGGQETQYF	TGCAGTGCTAGAGCCGTCGGGGGCCAAGAGACCCAGTACTTC
TRBV14	NA	few	TRBJ1-1	CASTDKVAGANTEAFF	TGTGCCAGCACTGATAAGGTTGCGGGTGCGAACACTGAAGCTTTCTTT
TRBV6-2/TRBV6-3	TRBD2	NA	TRBJ2-1	CASSYPTLAGGRNEQFF	TGTGCCAGCAGTTACCCCACTCTAGCGGGGGGGCGTAATGAGCAGTTCTTC
TRBV6-2/TRBV6-3	NA	few	TRBJ2-1	CASSYSPRNNEQFF	TGTGCCAGCAGTTACTCCCCACGGAACAATGAGCAGTTCTTC
TRBV25-1	NA	NA	TRBJ1-6	CASRPRFLGVLHF	TGTGCCAGCAGGCCCCGCTTTTTGGGGGTCCTCCACTTT
TRBV12-3/TRBV12-4	NA	NA	TRBJ2-5	CASSLGGAAQYF	TGTGCCAGCAGTTTAGGCGGGGCGGCCCAGTACTTC
TRBV20-1	NA	NA	TRBJ2-2	CSARDAGTGELFF	TGCAGTGCTAGAGACGCAGGGACCGGGGAGCTGTTTTTT
TRBV5-1	NA	few	TRBJ2-3	CASSPLGPGSPDTQYF	TGCGCCAGCAGCCCCCTAGGTCCGGGTTCGCCAGATACGCAGTATTTT
TRBV30	NA	NA	TRBJ2-1	CAWSVGPGEQFF	TGTGCCTGGAGTGTAGGCCCCGGTGAGCAGTTCTTC
TRBV7-7	NA	few	TRBJ2-1	CASSLRRTREQFF	TGTGCCAGCAGCTTAAGGAGGACGCGGGAGCAGTTCTTC
TRBV29-1	NA	few	TRBJ1-1	CSVGTGTTEAFF	TGCAGCGTTGGAACAGGTACCACTGAAGCTTTCTTT
TRBV12-3/TRBV12-4	NA	NA	TRBJ2-2	CASERGGGARIGELFF	TGTGCCAGCGAGAGGGGAGGGGGGGCTAGAATCGGGGAGCTGTTTTTT
TRBV11-2	TRBD2	few	TRBJ2-5	CASSLRRLAGGQETQYF	TGTGCCAGCAGCTTACGGAGACTAGCGGGGGGTCAAGAGACCCAGTACTTC
TRBV24-1	NA	few	TRBJ2-3	CATSDPRQNTDTQYF	TGTGCCACCAGTGATCCCAGACAGAACACAGATACGCAGTATTTT
TRBV5-1	TRBD1	few	TRBJ2-3	CASSLDRITDTQYF	TGTGCCAGCAGCCTGGACAGGATCACAGATACGCAGTATTTT
TRBV4-1	NA	NA	TRBJ1-1	CASSQAPLDRFNTEAFF	TGCGCCAGCAGCCAAGCTCCGTTGGACAGATTCAACACTGAAGCTTTCTTT
TRBV12-3/TRBV12-4	NA	NA	TRBJ2-2	CASNLGVTGELFF	TGTGCCAGCAATCTCGGGGTGACCGGGGAGCTGTTTTTT
TRBV7-2	TRBD1	NA	TRBJ1-4	CASSLVQGIYEKLFF	TGTGCCAGCAGCTTGGTACAGGGGATCTATGAAAAACTGTTTTTT
TRBV6-2/TRBV6-3	NA	few	TRBJ2-1	CATSPWRGNNEQFF	TGTGCCACCTCCCCTTGGCGGGGTAACAATGAGCAGTTCTTC
TRBV4-3	NA	few	TRBJ1-4	CASSQESGPLFF	TGCGCCAGCAGCCAAGAATCGGGACCGTTATTTTTT
TRBV10-3	TRBD2	few	TRBJ2-1	CAISQGLAGRNEQFF	TGTGCCATCAGTCAGGGACTAGCGGGGAGGAATGAGCAGTTCTTC
TRBV6-4	NA	NA	TRBJ1-3	CASSDSFRDSGNTIYF	TGTGCCAGCAGTGACTCGTTCCGGGACTCCGGGAACACCATATATTTT
TRBV20-1	TRBD2	NA	TRBJ2-5	CSARAGGPQYF	TGCAGTGCTAGGGCGGGGGGGCCCCAGTACTTC
TRBV3-1	NA	NA	TRBJ2-1	CASSQDRTGIYNEQFF	TGTGCCAGCAGCCAAGATAGGACGGGGATCTACAATGAGCAGTTCTTC
TRBV20-1	NA	NA	TRBJ2-3	CSARVGHTVTDTQYF	TGCAGTGCTAGAGTAGGACACACAGTCACAGATACGCAGTATTTT
TRBV9	NA	NA	TRBJ2-7	CASSVDMWDNSYEQYF	TGTGCCAGCAGCGTAGACATGTGGGACAACTCCTACGAGCAGTACTTC
TRBV3-1	NA	few	TRBJ2-1	CASSQDGRQAYSYNEQFF	TGTGCCAGCAGCCAAGATGGCAGGCAAGCTTACTCCTACAATGAGCAGTTCTTC
TRBV10-3	TRBD2	few	TRBJ2-3	CAIRGAGGTDTQYF	TGTGCCATCAGGGGAGCGGGGGGCACAGATACGCAGTATTTT
TRBV11-2	NA	NA	TRBJ1-1	CASSSGAHNTEAFF	TGTGCCAGCAGCTCCGGGGCCCATAACACTGAAGCTTTCTTT
TRBV4-1	TRBD2	few	TRBJ2-5	CASSHPQGVGTSGGPQETQYF	TGCGCCAGCAGCCACCCTCAAGGGGTAGGGACTAGCGGGGGACCCCAAGAGACCCAGTACTTC
TRBV7-2	NA	NA	TRBJ2-3	CASSEGLILATDTQYF	TGTGCCAGCAGCGAAGGGCTGATATTAGCGACAGATACGCAGTATTTT
TRBV12-3/TRBV12-4	TRBD2	few	TRBJ2-2	CATGGTGELFF	TGTGCTACGGGGGGCACCGGGGAGCTGTTTTTT
TRBV3-1	TRBD1	many	TRBJ2-7	CASSQGQQGVYEQYF	TGTGCCAGCAGCCAAGGGCAGCAGGGGGTGTACGAGCAGTACTTC
TRBV29-1	NA	NA	TRBJ2-5	CSVEWIQETQYF	TGCAGCGTTGAGTGGATTCAAGAGACCCAGTACTTC
TRBV6-5	NA	NA	TRBJ1-2	CASSYQLQGYGYTF	TGTGCCAGCAGTTACCAACTACAGGGTTATGGCTACACCTTC
TRBV4-1	NA	NA	TRBJ1-1	CASSHVSNLEAFF	TGCGCCAGCAGCCACGTATCTAACCTGGAAGCTTTCTTT
TRBV15	NA	NA	TRBJ1-3	CATSPGLGVYSGNTIYF	TGTGCCACCAGCCCAGGCCTTGGGGTTTACTCTGGAAACACCATATATTTT
TRBV9	NA	NA	TRBJ2-1	CASSVVTGNIEQFF	TGTGCCAGCAGCGTAGTGACGGGGAATATAGAGCAGTTCTTC
TRBV3-1	NA	NA	TRBJ2-5	CASSQVHGQYF	TGTGCCAGCAGCCAGGTACATGGCCAGTACTTC
TRBV29-1	NA	NA	TRBJ1-2	CSVGSANYGYTF	TGCAGCGTTGGATCAGCTAACTATGGCTACACCTTC
TRBV20-1	TRBD2	NA	TRBJ2-3	CSASPPLAGNTDTQYF	TGCAGTGCCAGCCCCCCTCTAGCGGGTAACACAGATACGCAGTATTTT
TRBV20-1	NA	many	TRBJ2-5	CSAKEPGQETQYF	TGCAGTGCTAAGGAGCCAGGTCAAGAGACCCAGTACTTC
TRBV4-3	NA	NA	TRBJ2-6	CASSQILIRGDSGANVLTF	TGCGCCAGCAGCCAAATCCTAATCAGGGGAGACTCTGGGGCCAACGTCCTGACTTTC
TRBV12-5	TRBD1	NA	TRBJ2-7	CASGLGILQGAKQYF	TGTGCTAGTGGTTTGGGGATCCTACAGGGGGCTAAGCAGTACTTC
TRBV2	TRBD2	NA	TRBJ2-3	CASSGTSTMNTQYF	TGTGCCAGCAGTGGGACTAGCACCATGAATACGCAGTATTTT
TRBV5-1	NA	NA	TRBJ1-5	CASSLAGPFSNQPQHF	TGCGCCAGCAGCTTGGCCGGCCCCTTTAGCAATCAGCCCCAGCATTTT
TRBV2	TRBD2	few	TRBJ2-1	CASSGSGLASYNEQFF	TGTGCCAGCAGTGGGTCGGGACTAGCAAGCTACAATGAGCAGTTCTTC
TRBV15	TRBD1	NA	TRBJ1-6	CATSYQDRGSPLHF	TGTGCCACCAGCTACCAGGACAGGGGTTCACCCCTCCACTTT
TRBV5-1	NA	once	TRBJ2-1	CASSPGDLTLYNEQFF	TGCGCCAGCAGTCCGGGGGACCTAACCCTTTACAATGAGCAGTTCTTC
TRBV7-9	NA	NA	TRBJ1-2	CASSPGLPDYYGYTF	TGTGCCAGCAGCCCCGGGCTCCCCGACTACTATGGCTACACCTTC
TRBV5-1	NA	few	TRBJ2-1	CASSFQALAVSYNEQFF	TGCGCCAGCAGCTTCCAGGCTTTAGCAGTCTCCTACAATGAGCAGTTCTTC
TRBV5-5	TRBD1	NA	TRBJ1-2	CASSLFRDSNNYGYTF	TGTGCCAGCAGCTTATTCCGGGACAGCAATAACTATGGCTACACCTTC
TRBV11-2	TRBD2	NA	TRBJ2-3	CASSLVSRGGDTQYF	TGTGCCAGCAGCTTAGTCTCGCGGGGGGGAGATACGCAGTATTTT
TRBV20-1	TRBD2	few	TRBJ2-1	CSARALAGVTSYNEQFF	TGCAGTGCTAGAGCCCTAGCGGGGGTTACCTCCTACAATGAGCAGTTCTTC
TRBV7-9	NA	NA	TRBJ1-1	CASSLDNVNTEAFF	TGTGCCAGCAGCTTAGACAACGTGAACACTGAAGCTTTCTTT